The 11 T cell receptor beta chains below come from one sample, sequenced in a study of cytomegalovirus exposure and HLA in healthy donors. 60 Vbeta and 13 Jbeta primers were used in PCR. This table comes from immunoSEQ multiplex PCR, and its TCRdb copy is limited to in-frame clones, with some not included. The profile shows roughly 150,000 clones, about 80% of them singletons. The material sequenced was PBMCs. The receptors here all came from a woman aged 50 to 60 in good health and CMV-seropositive.

The chain employs TRBV7-2 and TRBJ1-2; perhaps TRBD1 as D (6 bases). The V end lost 1 base, the J end lost 7 bases, and 16 bases lay between the germline ends. The CDR3 is 15 residues long. CDR1 SGHTA and CDR2 FQGNSA come from the germline V gene. In DNA, the CDR3 is TGTGCCAGCAGCTTAGGTCCAGGGGTACCCTCTGGCTACACCTTC. Translating gives CASSLGPGVPSGYTF.

The chain employs TRBV6-5 and TRBJ1-5, with TRBD1 matching over 7 bases. V trimming: 7 bases; J trimming: 5 bases; junction bases outside the gene matches: 8. The CDR3 is made up of 14 amino acids. CDR1 and CDR2 from the germline V gene are MNHEY and SVGAGI. In nucleotides, the CDR3 is TGTGCCAGCAAAATGACAGGGCCCGATCAGCCCCAGCATTTT. It encodes CASKMTGPDQPQHF.

The chain is built from TRBV18 and TRBJ1-3; D might be TRBD1 (6 bases). The CDR3 is made up of 15 amino acids. CDR1 and CDR2 from the germline V gene are KGHSH and LQKENI. V lost 5 bases and J lost 0, with 11 bases in between. The CDR3 sequence is CASSSGTPSGNTIYF. For the CDR3, the DNA is TGTGCCAGCTCATCCGGGACACCCTCTGGAAACACCATATATTTT.

V is TRBV7-3 and J is TRBJ1-1; D remains unclear. The CDR3 is made up of 13 amino acids. Germline-derived CDR1 and CDR2 are SGHTA and FQGTGA. With 5 bases removed from V and 4 bases from J, the gap between germline ends came to 11 bases. DNA for the CDR3: TGTGCCAGCAGCCTGATGGAGGGCACTGAAGCTTTCTTT. It is translated as CASSLMEGTEAFF. Together with reference TRBV7-3 and TRBJ1-1, the CDR3 gives the full variable domain: GAGVSQTPSNKVTEKGKYVELRCDPISGHTALYWYRQSLGQGPEFLIYFQGTGAADDSGLPNDRFFAVRPEGSVSTLKIQRTERGDSAVYLCASSLMEGTEAFFGQGTRLTVV.

This clone appeared a few times. One end of the junction fails to match germline, which may point to a read error. The gene calls are TRBV6-1 and TRBJ1-6; no firm D call. CDR1 and CDR2 (germline): MNHNS, SASEGT. The CDR3 loop spans 16 amino acids. CDR3: CASREGLQGRDSPLHF. The DNA of the CDR3 is TGTGCCAGCAGGGAAGGCCTCCAAGGGAGGGATTCACCCCTCCACTTT.

The genes are TRBV30 and TRBJ2-2; D is ambiguous. The germline CDR1 and CDR2 sequences are GTSNPN and SVGIG (reference sequence). Trimming pared 0 bases from V and 4 bases from J, leaving 9 bases between. This CDR3 spans 14 amino acids. CDR3 loop: CAWSVRSVTGELFF. CDR3 sequence (DNA): TGTGCCTGGAGTGTACGATCGGTCACCGGGGAGCTGTTTTTT.

This rearrangement joins TRBV9 to TRBJ1-1; a possible D gene is TRBD1 (5 bases). CDR1 and CDR2 (germline): SGDLS, YYNGEE. Trimming cost V 4 bases and J 4 bases, with 11 bases left between them. The CDR3 runs 13 residues. CDR3 loop: CASSPGRGTEAFF. Written as DNA, the CDR3 is TGTGCCAGCAGCCCCGGGAGGGGCACTGAAGCTTTCTTT.

The chain joins TRBV27 to TRBJ1-4; no firm D call. The CDR3 loop spans 14 amino acids. The germline V and J ends were trimmed by 7 bases and 3 bases, with 12 bases remaining between them. Germline-derived CDR1 and CDR2 are MNHEY and SMNVEV (reference sequence). CDR3 coding DNA: TGTGCCAGCACCCAAGCCGGGGCTAATGAAAAACTGTTTTTT. Its translation: CASTQAGANEKLFF.

This sequence joins TRBV6-5 and TRBJ2-1; 9 nucleotides align to TRBD2. V was pared by 0 bases and J by 2 bases, with 2 bases of the junction left unmatched. This CDR3 has 16 amino acids. In germline, CDR1 is MNHEY, CDR2 SVGAGI. The CDR3 DNA is TGTGCCAGCAGTTACTCGGGCGGGGGGGCCTACAATGAGCAGTTCTTC. The encoded protein is CASSYSGGGAYNEQFF.

The V gene is TRBV12-5, the J gene TRBJ2-5; TRBD2 aligns across 7 bases. TRBJ2-7 matches the DNA end more closely, so the J call is doubtful. The CDR3 is 18 residues long. Germline CDR1 reads LGHNT; CDR2 reads FRNRAP. The CDR3 here is CASASTGSSSGVPNEQYF. As DNA, the CDR3 is TGTGCTAGTGCCTCGACCGGCAGTTCCAGCGGGGTGCCCAACGAGCAGTACTTC.

This clone was recorded once. J is TRBJ1-2 and V is TRBV10-3; D unresolved. Germline CDR1 and CDR2: ENHRY and SYGVKD. V was trimmed by 2 bases and J by 8 bases, leaving 6 bases between them. The CDR3 loop spans 11 amino acids. The CDR3 DNA is TGTGCCATCAGTGAGCTCAGGGGCTACACCTTC. It yields the protein CAISELRGYTF.